Reported below is one T cell receptor beta chain. Its antigen is unknown. No base quality values were provided; no much bigger clone lies one nucleotide off. The germline V gene encodes CDR1 SNHLY and CDR2 FYNNEI. Counted from cysteine to phenylalanine, this CDR3 has 13 amino acids. The entry retains the CDR3 DNA only, 39 bases that are in frame from base 1. V drops 6 bases and J drops 7 bases, leaving 15 bases in between. These data belong to a study of T cells in Graves' hyperthyroidism and ophthalmopathy (dated by TCRdb to about 2019). For the study in its entirety: To identify distinguishing TCR V-J signatures, a discovery cohort of around 100 patients was used, comprising some 45 with Graves' ophthalmopathy and some 60 with stable Graves' hyperthyroidism. Prospective prediction of ophthalmopathy was tested in an independent validation cohort consisting of 18 hyperthyroidism patients and more than 15 patients who later progressed to ophthalmopathy. The 85 to 100 discovery patients were divided at random into training and test sets in a 7:3 ratio. The study also compared thyroid tissue and blood T-cell repertoires from over 5 Graves' hyperthyroidism patients. Following sampling, methimazole starting at 30 mg daily was given to hyperthyroidism patients, and high-dose intravenous methylprednisolone was given to ophthalmopathy patients. The paper describes TCR Vbeta CDR3 sequencing of more than 120 peripheral blood samples, made up of 43 ophthalmopathy patients, approximately 76 hyperthyroidism patients and approximately 17 progressor patients. General study outcomes and caveats: Blood samples also contained most of the expanded thyroid clonotypes (frequency above 0.001), which suggests that blood repertoires may reflect thyroid immune responses. A 13 V-J signature model separated ophthalmopathy from stable hyperthyroidism, with 87.88% sensitivity and about 81% specificity in cross-validation and 80%/75% in testing. No statistical method was used to set the sample size in advance, and investigators knew the group allocation. In validation, the model predicted progression to ophthalmopathy a median of about 5.9 months before onset, with 65% to 71% sensitivity and about 72% specificity.

A patient counted as having stable Graves' hyperthyroidism if no progression to ophthalmopathy occurred over 18 months of follow-up. Hyperthyroidism patients were newly diagnosed, with disease duration under 2 months, and aged 18 to 65 years. Exclusion was applied to patients with uncontrolled infections, other autoimmune diseases, pregnancy or lactation. Clinical symptoms, serum thyroxine and TRAb, thyroid ultrasound, and orbital computed tomography formed the basis for the diagnoses. Total RNA was extracted with Trizol reagent, and quality was checked on an Agilent 2100 Bioanalyzer. The TCR beta CDR3 regions were amplified from the RNA transcripts. The first round of RT-PCR for the TCR CDR3 was performed with the HTBI primer set and the Qiagen OneStep RT-PCR kit. Libraries were constructed in a second round of multiplex PCR, after which size selection and purification were performed. Paired-end sequencing of the libraries was performed with 100 bp reads on an Illumina HiSeq2000. In the paper's pipeline: SOAPnuke was used to process the raw data, throwing out any read that contained adapters or uncalled bases, had a mean Phred below 15, or lacked an exact constant-primer or identifier match. COPE v1.2.5 was used to merge the high-quality paired reads, and each unique nucleotide sequence was defined as a clonotype. MiTCR v1.1 was used to align clonotypes to the IMGT TRBV, TRBD and TRBJ reference segments. The analysis was restricted to V-J combinations with a frequency above 0.0001, which together covered just over 98% of the repertoires. A TCS score was defined as the ratio between F50 (clonal expansion) and ExV (chaos), using BLOSUM62-based TCRdist between CDR3 peptides within each V-J. Welch's t-statistics and random forest reduced just over 500 V-J features to roughly 13, which were used in a naive Bayes classifier (R e1071). TCRdb took the public reads, trimmed them with fastp at Q25, ran MiXCR for clone calling and kept in-frame beta chains. Each entry is one CDR3 protein sequence, shown with its most common DNA and genes. What appears here as the V and J calls and clone size reflects TCRdb's work, not the paper's. The sample yields hundreds of thousands of distinct CDR3 sequences; around 45% were counted once. The top ten clonotypes cover 8.2% of the sample.

The sequence is built from TRBV2 and TRBJ1-2; confidence is insufficient to name the D gene. Sequences were obtained from peripheral blood or thyroid tissue (not recorded which). The receptor was derived from a woman younger than 35 with Graves' hyperthyroidism. Donor details come from another sample of the same person, matched by shared clones. The CDR3 here reads CASSQEEERGYTF. The base sequence is TGTGCCAGCAGCCAGGAAGAAGAGCGTGGCTACACCTTC.